This T cell receptor (beta chain) was obtained from a study of shared clonotypes between healthy human individuals. Whole-study context: Plates per donor: three CD4 naive, three CD4 memory, two CD8 naive, one CD8 memory.

The repertoire was sequenced with immunoSEQ multiplex PCR; TCRdb's copy has only in-frame clones and lacks some. The sample contains about 1.5 million clones, approximately 97% of which appear only once. The CDR3 has 14 amino acids. V lost 5 bases and J lost 4, with 14 bases in between. In germline, CDR1 is SGHTA, CDR2 FQGTGA. The sequence came from a man under 40 in good health. V usage is TRBV7-3 and J usage is TRBJ1-2, with D unclear. Sequenced sample: naive CD4+ T cells sorted from blood. Indicated subset: CD45RA+ positively selected. The CDR3 is CASSQADTSYGYTF. The CDR3 DNA is TGTGCCAGCAGCCAGGCCGACACAAGCTATGGCTACACCTTC.